The 5 T cell receptor beta chains given below trace back to one sample, sequenced in a study of blood T cell repertoires in COVID-19. Assay: immunoSEQ multiplex PCR; the TCRdb copy retains only in-frame clones and omits some. Here the sample spans 250,000 or so clones, approximately 80% being singletons. Sequenced material: peripheral blood. The receptors were gathered from a man in his 60s with acute or convalescent COVID-19.

Regarding this clone: At one boundary the junction diverges from the germline segment, which might be a read error. The gene calls are TRBV30 and TRBJ1-2; maybe TRBD1 (6 bases). The CDR3 is 14 residues long. Germline assignment: CDR1 GTSNPN and CDR2 SVGIG (reference sequence). The CDR3 is CAWTGGLADYGHTF. For the CDR3, the DNA is TGTGCCTGGACGGGGGGGCTGGCAGACTATGGCCACACCTTC.

This clone has only a few counts. V gene TRBV29-1 combines with J gene TRBJ2-5, with 7 bases identical to TRBD2. Germline CDR1 SQVTM, CDR2 ANQGSEA. The CDR3 covers 11 residues. The V segment lost 6 bases and the J segment 5 bases; nucleotides outside the gene matches: 3. CDR3 coding DNA: TGCAGCGTGGGAGCGGGGGAGACCCAGTACTTC. Translating it yields CSVGAGETQYF.

The gene calls are TRBV7-8 and TRBJ1-5, with D maybe TRBD1 (5 bases). Germline CDR1 SGHVS, CDR2 FQNEAQ. With 3 bases removed from V and 3 bases from J, the gap between germline ends came to 9 bases. CDR3 size: 14 residues. CDR3 region: CASSFRDSNQPQHF. CDR3 DNA: TGTGCCAGCAGCTTTCGGGACTCCAATCAGCCCCAGCATTTT.

This clone was observed a few times. J is TRBJ1-5 and V is TRBV12-3 or TRBV12-4; D not certain. This CDR3 region has 13 residues. Trimming pared 2 bases from V and 7 bases from J, leaving 9 bases between. CDR3 amino acids: CASSLTEMQPQHF. DNA of the CDR3: TGTGCCAGCAGTTTAACAGAGATGCAGCCCCAGCATTTT.

The rearrangement joins TRBV7-8 to TRBJ2-3, with 10 nucleotides matching TRBD2. The trim removed 7 bases at V and 2 bases at J, leaving 12 bases unmatched. The CDR3 runs 17 residues. CDR1 is SGHVS and CDR2 is FQNEAQ in the germline V gene. The CDR3 spells CASTYGSSGGPTDTQYF. The CDR3 DNA follows: TGTGCCAGCACCTACGGGAGTAGCGGGGGGCCCACAGATACGCAGTATTTT.